Following are 22 T cell receptor beta chains from one sample sequenced in a study of T cells after somatic rescue of genetic block. Profiling relied on immunoSEQ multiplex PCR, and the TCRdb table lists in-frame clones only, not all of them. Altogether about 120,000 clones are present, under 95% being singletons, with the ten largest covering approximately 1.4%. The sample consisted of peripheral blood mononuclear cells (PBMCs). Every receptor here comes from a woman between 18 and 30 years old.

The V gene is TRBV6-1, the J gene TRBJ1-3; a weak D match, TRBD1 (5 bases). The CDR3 is 14 amino acids. Per the germline V gene, CDR1 is MNHNS and CDR2 is SASEGT. V lost 10 bases and J lost 0, with 13 bases in between. CDR3: CATAGTLSGNTIYF. CDR3 nucleotides: TGTGCCACCGCCGGGACCCTCTCTGGAAACACCATATATTTT.

The J gene is TRBJ1-2, the V gene TRBV6-1; D is possibly TRBD1 (5 bases). CDR3 length: 14 residues. The V gene's germline CDR1 is MNHNS and CDR2 SASEGT. V was clipped by 6 bases and J by 7 bases, with 18 bases between them. CDR3 nucleotides: TGTGCCAGCAGGATCAGGGATATAGTGGCTGGCTACACCTTC. Translating gives CASRIRDIVAGYTF.

CDR3 coding DNA: TGTGCCACAACCCAGGGAGAAGGTGGCTACACCTTC. This sequence encodes CATTQGEGGYTF. The V call is TRBV6-5, the J call TRBJ1-2; possibly TRBD1 for D (5 bases). Trimming cost V 10 bases and J 7 bases, with 16 bases left between them. The CDR3 runs to 12 residues. The germline V gene encodes CDR1 MNHEY and CDR2 SVGAGI.

A remark on this clone: Germline and junction disagree at one end, which may indicate a read error. The chain has TRBV7-9 and TRBJ2-4, with 8 positions matching TRBD1. Germline CDR1 and CDR2: SEHNR and FQNEAQ (reference sequence). The CDR3 spans 15 residues. CDR3 coding DNA: TGTGCCAGCAGCTTAGAGCCAGGGGGCGCCTCCGTCCTTGACTTC. Translated: CASSLEPGGASVLDF.

In its sample, this clone was seen once. V usage is TRBV7-9 and J usage is TRBJ1-4, with D uncertain. The CDR3 totals 14 residues. With 3 bases removed from V and 4 bases from J, the gap between germline ends came to 9 bases. Germline V gives CDR1 SEHNR, CDR2 FQNEAQ (reference sequence). The CDR3 loop reads CASSFQNVNEKLFF. The CDR3, as DNA: TGTGCCAGCAGCTTCCAAAATGTTAATGAAAAACTGTTTTTT.

CDR3 residues: CATFRGGGFGGNQPQHF. CDR3 nucleotides: TGTGCCACCTTCCGGGGGGGAGGCTTCGGGGGCAATCAGCCCCAGCATTTT. The rearrangement uses TRBV28 and TRBJ1-5; possible D gene TRBD1, 5 bases. V was cut by 10 bases and J by 2 bases, with 24 bases left in between. There are 17 residues in the CDR3. Germline V gene data show CDR1 as MDHEN and CDR2 as SYDVKM. Together with reference TRBV28 and TRBJ1-5, the CDR3 gives the full variable domain: DVKVTQSSRYLVKRTGEKVFLECVQDMDHENMFWYRQDPGLGLRLIYFSYDVKMKEKGDIPEGYSVSREKKERFSLILESASTNQTSMYLCATFRGGGFGGNQPQHFGDGTRLSIL.

The V call is TRBV9, the J call TRBJ2-1, with D uncertain. The CDR3 sequence is 12 residues long. Germline CDR1 SGDLS, CDR2 YYNGEE. Trimming pared 5 bases from V and 10 bases from J, leaving 13 bases between. In DNA form, the CDR3 reads TGTGCCAGCAGTCAAGGTGCCGAGGAGCAGTTCTTC. This translates into CASSQGAEEQFF.

The chain recombines TRBV11-2 with TRBJ2-5, with a weak D call TRBD1 (5 bases). The CDR3 consists of 16 residues. From germline, CDR1 is SGHAT and CDR2 FQNNGV. Trimming shortened V by 7 bases and J by 5 bases, and 23 bases separated the two germline ends. In DNA, the CDR3 is TGTGCCAGCACGGCCGTAGAAGGGGCGAGGTGGGAGACCCAGTACTTC. Amino acids: CASTAVEGARWETQYF.

The chain couples TRBV19 to TRBJ1-1; a weak D match, TRBD1 (5 bases). V was clipped by 3 bases and J by 1 base, with 9 bases between them. The CDR3 runs 14 residues. Germline V CDR1 and CDR2: LNHDA, SQIVND (reference sequence). The CDR3: CASSIQGSNTEAFF. CDR3 coding DNA: TGTGCCAGTAGTATCCAGGGATCGAACACTGAAGCTTTCTTT.

This clone was detected once. The chain employs TRBV6-6 and TRBJ2-3; D gene unclear. V was cut by 1 base and J by 2 bases, with 13 bases left in between. Germline V lookup: CDR1 MNHNY, CDR2 SVGAGI (reference sequence). There are 16 residues in the CDR3. CDR3 residues: CASSYLSGGITDTQYF. Written as DNA, the CDR3 is TGTGCCAGCAGTTACTTATCGGGCGGTATCACAGATACGCAGTATTTT.

This chain uses TRBV4-1 with TRBJ1-4; D is unresolved. The CDR3 runs to 15 residues. The germline CDR1 and CDR2 sequences are MGHRA and YSYEKL. Trimming took off 3 bases at V and 0 bases at J, with 8 bases between the two ends. As DNA, the CDR3 is TGCGCCAGCAGCCAGGAGGTTGCAACTAATGAAAAACTGTTTTTT. Translated: CASSQEVATNEKLFF.

J is TRBJ2-7 and V is TRBV19, with 7 positions matching TRBD1. The germline CDR1 and CDR2 sequences are LNHDA and SQIVND (reference sequence). V lost 5 bases, J lost 3 bases, and 10 bases stayed unmatched. The CDR3 loop spans 15 amino acids. The CDR3 region is CASSADRDTHYEQYF. As DNA, the CDR3 is TGTGCCAGTAGTGCCGACAGGGACACCCACTACGAGCAGTACTTC.

CDR3 nucleotide sequence: TGCGCCAGCAGCTTGAATCTAGCAAACGAGCAGTACTTC. It codes for CASSLNLANEQYF. The chain recombines TRBV5-1 with TRBJ2-7; tentatively, D is TRBD2 (5 bases). The CDR3 contains 13 residues. Trimming stripped 1 base from V and 5 bases from J, with 10 bases between. Germline CDR1 SGHRS, CDR2 YFSETQ.

V and J are TRBV15 and TRBJ1-3; D unclear. The CDR3 totals 14 residues. V was pared by 8 bases and J by 0 bases, with 11 bases between. The germline V gene has CDR1 LNHNV and CDR2 YYDKDF (reference sequence). CDR3 nucleotide sequence: TGTGCCACCCTGGACTTAAGCTCTGGAAACACCATATATTTT. This gives the protein CATLDLSSGNTIYF.

The chain combines TRBV27 with TRBJ2-7, with D possibly called TRBD1 or TRBD2 (6 bases each). The germline gives CDR1 MNHEY, CDR2 SMNVEV (reference sequence). The V and J ends lost 1 base and 0 bases respectively, with 22 bases between them. This CDR3 is 19 amino acids long. The CDR3 DNA sequence: TGTGCCAGCAGTTTATGGCCCCCCTCTACAGGGAGGAGCTCCTACGAGCAGTACTTC. Protein sequence: CASSLWPPSTGRSSYEQYF.

The CDR3 loop reads CASSDLFTGGDRNTIYF. The CDR3 bases are TGTGCCAGCAGTGACCTTTTTACAGGGGGCGATCGAAACACCATATATTTT. The chain combines TRBV6-1 with TRBJ1-3; 9 bases agree with TRBD1. In germline, CDR1 is MNHNS, CDR2 SASEGT. The ends lost 3 bases at V and 5 bases at J; junction bases unmatched: 11. The CDR3 runs to 17 residues.

The J gene is TRBJ2-2, the V gene TRBV7-9; 9 nucleotides align to TRBD1. Germline V gene data show CDR1 as SEHNR and CDR2 as FQNEAQ (reference sequence). V was clipped by 5 bases and J by 7 bases; unmatched bases: 11. The CDR3 consists of 16 residues. CDR3 bases: TGTGCCAGCAGCACCCGACAGGGGGGGAAGGACGGGGAGCTGTTTTTT. It translates to CASSTRQGGKDGELFF.

The chain combines TRBV7-8 with TRBJ2-2; 9 bases align to TRBD1. The ends lost 5 bases at V and 6 bases at J; junction bases unmatched: 7. This CDR3 spans 15 amino acids. CDR1 is SGHVS and CDR2 is FQNEAQ in the germline V gene. CDR3 sequence reads: CASSLGQGRAGELFF. In DNA, the CDR3 is TGTGCCAGCAGCCTTGGACAGGGGAGGGCCGGGGAGCTGTTTTTT. Combining the CDR3 with reference TRBV7-8 and TRBJ2-2 gives the whole variable domain GAGVSQSPRYKVAKRGQDVALRCDPISGHVSLFWYQQALGQGPEFLTYFQNEAQLDKSGLPSDRFFAERPEGSVSTLKIQRTQQEDSAVYLCASSLGQGRAGELFFGEGSRLTVL.

This chain joins TRBV4-3 and TRBJ2-7, with D perhaps TRBD1 or TRBD2 (6 bases each). The germline gives CDR1 LGHNA, CDR2 YSLEER. V was pared by 4 bases and J by 6 bases, with 13 bases between. The CDR3 spans 13 residues. The CDR3 DNA reads TGCGCCAGCAGCCGGAAGGGGGGCTCCGAGCAGTACTTC. It specifies CASSRKGGSEQYF.

The chain couples TRBV2 to TRBJ2-5; tentatively, D is TRBD1 (5 bases). CDR3 length equals 14 residues. Germline V gene lookup returns CDR1 SNHLY and CDR2 FYNNEI. Between the trimmed V and J ends, which lost 1 base and 3 bases, there was a span of 9 bases. The CDR3, as DNA: TGTGCCAGCAGTGAAGTCCAGGGCAAAGAGACCCAGTACTTC. Its translation: CASSEVQGKETQYF.

The rearrangement joins TRBV9 to TRBJ2-1; D uncertain. Germline CDR1 reads SGDLS; CDR2 reads YYNGEE. Trimming took off 0 bases at V and 8 bases at J, with 12 bases between the two ends. The CDR3 length is 14 residues. Here the CDR3 reads CASSVDQVVDEQFF. The CDR3 DNA sequence: TGTGCCAGCAGCGTAGATCAAGTCGTCGATGAGCAGTTCTTC.

The DNA of the CDR3 is TGCGCCAGCAGCTACAGGGTAGCGGATGAAAAACTGTTTTTT. Amino acids: CASSYRVADEKLFF. The chain employs TRBV5-1 and TRBJ1-4; D might be TRBD1 (6 bases). Germline V CDR1 and CDR2: SGHRS, YFSETQ. CDR3 size: 14 residues. V shed 3 bases and J shed 6 bases, with 12 bases lying between them.